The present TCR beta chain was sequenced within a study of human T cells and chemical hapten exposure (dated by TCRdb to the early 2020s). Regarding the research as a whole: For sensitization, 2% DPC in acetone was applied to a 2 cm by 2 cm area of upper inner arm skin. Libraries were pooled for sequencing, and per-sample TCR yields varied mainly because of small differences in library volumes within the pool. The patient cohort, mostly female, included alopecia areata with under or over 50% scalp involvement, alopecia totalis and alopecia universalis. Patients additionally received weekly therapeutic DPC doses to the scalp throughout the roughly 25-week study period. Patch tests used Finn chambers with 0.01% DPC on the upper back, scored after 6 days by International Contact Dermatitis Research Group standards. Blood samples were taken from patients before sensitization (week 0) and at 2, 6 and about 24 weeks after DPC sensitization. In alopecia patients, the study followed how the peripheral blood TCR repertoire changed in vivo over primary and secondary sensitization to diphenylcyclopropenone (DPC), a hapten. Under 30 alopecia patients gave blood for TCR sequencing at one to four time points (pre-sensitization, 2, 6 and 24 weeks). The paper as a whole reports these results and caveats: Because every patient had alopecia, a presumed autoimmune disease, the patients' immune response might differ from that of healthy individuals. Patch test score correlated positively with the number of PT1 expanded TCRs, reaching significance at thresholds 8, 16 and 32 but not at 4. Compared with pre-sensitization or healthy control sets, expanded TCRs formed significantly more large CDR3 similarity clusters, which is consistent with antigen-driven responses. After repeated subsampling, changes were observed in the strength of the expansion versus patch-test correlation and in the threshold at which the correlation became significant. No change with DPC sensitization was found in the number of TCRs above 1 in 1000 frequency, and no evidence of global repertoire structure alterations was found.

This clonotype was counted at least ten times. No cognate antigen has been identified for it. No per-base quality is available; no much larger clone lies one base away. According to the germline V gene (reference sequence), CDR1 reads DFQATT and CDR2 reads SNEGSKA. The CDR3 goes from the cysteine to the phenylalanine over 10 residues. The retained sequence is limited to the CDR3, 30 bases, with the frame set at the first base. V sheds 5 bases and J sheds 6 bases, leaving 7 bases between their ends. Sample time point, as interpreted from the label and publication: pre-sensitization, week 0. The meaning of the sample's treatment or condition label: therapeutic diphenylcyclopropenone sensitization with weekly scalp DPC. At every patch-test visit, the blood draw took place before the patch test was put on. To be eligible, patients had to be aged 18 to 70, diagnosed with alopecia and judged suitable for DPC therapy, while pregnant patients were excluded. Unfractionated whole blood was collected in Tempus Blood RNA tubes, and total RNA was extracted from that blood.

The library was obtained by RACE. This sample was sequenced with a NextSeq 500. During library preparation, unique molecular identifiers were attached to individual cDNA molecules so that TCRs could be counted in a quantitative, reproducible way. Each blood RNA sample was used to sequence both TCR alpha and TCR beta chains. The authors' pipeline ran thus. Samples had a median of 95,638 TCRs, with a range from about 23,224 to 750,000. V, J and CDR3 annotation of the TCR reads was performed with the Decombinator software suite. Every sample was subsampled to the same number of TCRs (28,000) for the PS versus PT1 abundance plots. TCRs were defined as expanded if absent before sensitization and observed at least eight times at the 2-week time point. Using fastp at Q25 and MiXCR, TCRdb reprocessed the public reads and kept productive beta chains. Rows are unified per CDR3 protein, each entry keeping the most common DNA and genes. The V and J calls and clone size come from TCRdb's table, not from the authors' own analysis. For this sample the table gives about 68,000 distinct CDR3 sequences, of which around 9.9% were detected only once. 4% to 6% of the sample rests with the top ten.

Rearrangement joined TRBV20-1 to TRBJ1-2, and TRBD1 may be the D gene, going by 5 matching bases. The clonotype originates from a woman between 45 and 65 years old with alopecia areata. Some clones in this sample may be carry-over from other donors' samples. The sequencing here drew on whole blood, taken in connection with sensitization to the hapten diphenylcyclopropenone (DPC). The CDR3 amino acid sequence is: CSASDNGYTF. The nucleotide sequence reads TGCAGTGCTTCGGACAATGGCTACACCTTC.